The next 9 T cell receptor beta chains were all read from a single sample in a study of control samples from healthy donors and cancer patients. Repertoires were generated with immunoSEQ multiplex PCR, while TCRdb's copy carries only in-frame clones and drops some. The repertoire holds 85,000 to 90,000 clones, 85% to 90% seen once, with about 2.1% in the top ten. The sample was blood. Receptor source: a woman between 40 and 50 years old in good health.

This chain joins TRBV5-1 and TRBJ2-1; 8 bases are shared with TRBD1. Per the germline V gene, CDR1 is SGHRS and CDR2 is YFSETQ. CDR3 length: 17 amino acids. V dropped 0 bases and J dropped 3; count of bases not matched to a gene: 8. The CDR3 is CASSLELAGGNYNEQFF. CDR3 coding DNA: TGCGCCAGCAGCTTGGAGCTCGCAGGGGGCAACTACAATGAGCAGTTCTTC.

The chain links TRBV18 to TRBJ2-2, with unresolved D. The CDR3 has 15 residues. V was trimmed by 0 bases and J by 5 bases, leaving 10 bases between them. CDR1 KGHSH and CDR2 LQKENI come from the germline V gene. For the CDR3, the DNA is TGTGCCAGCTCACCACCCAGTCCCTCTACCGGGGAGCTGTTTTTT. It encodes CASSPPSPSTGELFF.

The gene calls are TRBV7-2 and TRBJ1-2; perhaps TRBD1 as D (5 bases). The CDR3 is made up of 15 amino acids. Between the trimmed V and J ends, which lost 0 bases and 2 bases, there was a span of 10 bases. In germline, CDR1 is SGHTA, CDR2 FQGNSA. The CDR3, as DNA: TGTGCCAGCAGCTTAGCCGCGGGGGTGAACTATGGCTACACCTTC. Protein: CASSLAAGVNYGYTF. Using reference TRBV7-2 and TRBJ1-2 for the parts outside the CDR3, the full variable domain is GAGVSQSPSNKVTEKGKDVELRCDPISGHTALYWYRQSLGQGLEFLIYFQGNSAPDKSGLPSDRFSAERTGGSVSTLTIQRTQQEDSAVYLCASSLAAGVNYGYTFGSGTRLTVV.

CDR3 sequence reads: CASSDSRGLGDTGELFF. As DNA, the CDR3 is TGTGCCAGCAGTGACTCCCGGGGGCTGGGGGACACCGGGGAGCTGTTTTTT. This sequence joins TRBV6-4 and TRBJ2-2, with D perhaps TRBD1 or TRBD2 (6 bases each). Trimming shortened V by 0 bases and J by 3 bases, and 14 bases separated the two germline ends. Germline CDR1 is MRHNA and CDR2 is SNTAGT. The CDR3 is 17 residues long.

The chain links TRBV2 to TRBJ1-1; no firm D call. Germline V gives CDR1 SNHLY, CDR2 FYNNEI. Trimming pared 6 bases from V and 1 base from J, leaving 6 bases between. The CDR3 is 12 amino acids. The CDR3 loop is CASRRENTEAFF. Here the CDR3 DNA reads TGTGCCAGCAGGAGGGAGAACACTGAAGCTTTCTTT.

The chain joins TRBV19 to TRBJ1-5; D unclear. Per germline, CDR1 LNHDA and CDR2 SQIVND (reference sequence). The CDR3 consists of 12 residues. Trimming cost V 1 base and J 3 bases, with 1 base left between them. CDR3 nucleotide sequence: TGTGCCAGTAGTATAGTCAATCAGCCCCAGCATTTT. Amino acids: CASSIVNQPQHF.

V is TRBV24-1 and J is TRBJ2-1; TRBD2 is a possible D gene (6 bases). The CDR3 is 15 amino acids. Trimming took off 3 bases at V and 0 bases at J, with 8 bases between the two ends. Germline assignment: CDR1 KGHDR and CDR2 SFDVKD. The CDR3 DNA follows: TGTGCCACCAGTGATCCGGAGGGCTCCTACAATGAGCAGTTCTTC. Translation: CATSDPEGSYNEQFF.

J is TRBJ1-1 and V is TRBV30, with unresolved D. Germline values: CDR1 GTSNPN, CDR2 SVGIG (reference sequence). This CDR3 spans 12 amino acids. The ends were cut back, 2 bases at V and 0 bases at J, with 4 bases in the middle. The DNA for the CDR3 is TGTGCCTGGAGTAGGGTGAACACTGAAGCTTTCTTT. The encoded protein is CAWSRVNTEAFF.

This chain joins TRBV4-1 and TRBJ1-4; D may be TRBD1 (6 bases). The CDR3 is 15 amino acids. CDR1 and CDR2 from the germline V gene are MGHRA and YSYEKL. V was cut by 3 bases and J by 3 bases, with 11 bases left in between. CDR3 nucleotides: TGCGCCAGCAGCCATGGACAGCAATCTAATGAAAAACTGTTTTTT. This sequence encodes CASSHGQQSNEKLFF.